This entry describes one T cell receptor (beta chain). Its antigen is not identified. The data were taken from a study of human T cells and chemical hapten exposure. Time point: patch test 3, about 24 weeks after DPC sensitization. Treatment indicated: therapeutic diphenylcyclopropenone sensitization with weekly scalp DPC. The study, taken as a whole, reports: Those TCRs sitting above 1 in 1000 frequency stayed the same with DPC sensitization. Healthy people's immune response may differ from that of the donors, who had alopecia.

TCRdb re-analysed the RACE reads in MiXCR, keeping a single row per CDR3 protein. The data show about 190,000 distinct CDR3 sequences, 24% seen once. The ends lost 6 bases at V and 1 base at J; junction bases unmatched: 7. CDR1 is MDHEN, CDR2 SYDVKM, per germline. The CDR3 loop spans 16 amino acids. V gene TRBV28 combines with J gene TRBJ2-7; 12 bases are a match to TRBD1. The source is a woman aged 40-49 years with alopecia areata. Some clones in this sample may be carry-over from other donors' samples. Sequencing was performed on whole blood, taken in connection with sensitization to the hapten diphenylcyclopropenone (DPC). CDR3 sequence: CASRGQGAPLSYEQYF. Written as DNA, the CDR3 is TGTGCCAGCAGGGGACAGGGGGCCCCTTTATCCTACGAGCAGTACTTC.